This note documents a single T cell receptor (beta chain) sequence. Germline CDR1 and CDR2: MGHRA and YSYEKL. V lost 2 bases and J lost 9; bases outside the gene matches: 8. The CDR3 has 14 amino acids. The data belong to a study of blood T cell repertoires in COVID-19. As handled by the study authors: Estimation of nucleated cell counts relied on the amplification of reference gene primers. Profiling relied on immunoSEQ multiplex PCR, and the TCRdb table lists in-frame clones only, not all of them. For V, J and clone size, that table is used; D and trimming come from the DNA. The profile shows some 200,000 clones, about nine tenths of them singletons. In terms of age and location, participants ranged from roughly 18 to 100 years and lived in about two dozen US areas. What the recovered Cohort 3 donors had was two negative PCRs, clearance, or symptom resolution.

Material for sequencing was PBMCs or T cells enriched from blood (not recorded which). The chain carries TRBV4-1 and TRBJ1-1; 8 positions agree with TRBD1. This sequence was found in a woman in her 30s who had recovered from COVID-19. CDR3 sequence reads: CASSQPRTGPQAFF. Here the CDR3 DNA reads TGCGCCAGCAGCCAACCCCGGACAGGGCCCCAAGCTTTCTTT.